A selection of T cell receptor beta chains follows, all from one sample in a study of T cell repertoires in aging, cancer and after chemotherapy. From the multiplex PCR reads, TCRdb called clonotypes with MiXCR, one entry per CDR3 protein. The data hold about 1,500 distinct CDR3 sequences, with about a fifth observed a single time. Sequenced: blood. The receptor set was obtained from a human donor with a solid tumor. CDR3s include the opening cysteine and the closing phenylalanine or tryptophan. Fields, in order: clone size, D gene, J gene, V gene, CDR3 protein, CDR3 DNA. D genes are given only for firm matches. Expanded clones get a size class; other rows say once, few or many, or leave the size out.

clone size: few; D gene: .; J gene: TRBJ2-3; V gene: TRBV20-1; CDR3 protein: CSARPWGRDETDTQYF; CDR3 DNA: TGCAGTGCTCGCCCCTGGGGACGGGATGAAACAGATACGCAGTATTTT
clone size: hyperexpanded; D gene: .; J gene: TRBJ1-5; V gene: TRBV27; CDR3 protein: CASSFWRNQPQHF; CDR3 DNA: TGTGCCAGCAGTTTTTGGCGCAATCAGCCCCAGCATTTT
clone size: medium-sized; D gene: TRBD1; J gene: TRBJ1-6; V gene: TRBV20-1; CDR3 protein: CSARDGQADNSPLHF; CDR3 DNA: TGCAGTGCTAGAGACGGACAGGCGGATAATTCACCCCTCCACTTT
clone size: medium-sized; D gene: TRBD1; J gene: TRBJ1-5; V gene: TRBV20-1; CDR3 protein: CSARARVRGQPQHF; CDR3 DNA: TGCAGTGCTAGAGCGAGAGTCAGGGGGCAGCCCCAGCATTTT
clone size: medium-sized; D gene: .; J gene: TRBJ1-4; V gene: TRBV5-4; CDR3 protein: CASSLDSYNEKLFF; CDR3 DNA: TGTGCCAGCAGCTTGGACAGCTATAATGAAAAACTGTTTTTT
clone size: medium-sized; D gene: TRBD1; J gene: TRBJ2-7; V gene: TRBV20-1; CDR3 protein: CSAPGQGNSYEQYF; CDR3 DNA: TGCAGTGCTCCCGGACAGGGCAACTCCTACGAGCAGTACTTC
clone size: medium-sized; D gene: TRBD2; J gene: TRBJ2-3; V gene: TRBV5-4; CDR3 protein: CASSLVSGLSTDTQYF; CDR3 DNA: TGTGCCAGCAGCTTGGTTAGCGGGCTAAGCACAGATACGCAGTATTTT
clone size: medium-sized; D gene: .; J gene: TRBJ1-1; V gene: TRBV6-5; CDR3 protein: CASGSLGHMNTEAFF; CDR3 DNA: TGTGCCAGCGGGTCATTGGGACACATGAACACTGAAGCTTTCTTT
clone size: few; D gene: .; J gene: TRBJ1-3; V gene: TRBV30; CDR3 protein: CAWSSRGWLSGNTIYF; CDR3 DNA: TGTGCCTGGAGTTCCCGGGGCTGGCTGTCTGGAAACACCATATATTTT
clone size: large; D gene: .; J gene: TRBJ1-1; V gene: TRBV29-1; CDR3 protein: CSAATHLNTEAFF; CDR3 DNA: TGCAGCGCTGCTACCCACTTGAACACTGAAGCTTTCTTT
clone size: medium-sized; D gene: .; J gene: TRBJ1-1; V gene: TRBV18; CDR3 protein: CASSPDRSIEAFF; CDR3 DNA: TGTGCCAGTTCTCCGGACAGAAGCATTGAAGCTTTCTTT
clone size: .; D gene: TRBD2; J gene: TRBJ2-3; V gene: TRBV12-3/TRBV12-4; CDR3 protein: CASSHGTSGTETQYF; CDR3 DNA: TGTGCCAGCAGTCACGGGACTAGCGGGACAGAAACGCAGTATTTT
clone size: large; D gene: .; J gene: TRBJ1-1; V gene: TRBV29-1; CDR3 protein: CSAGHQNTEAFF; CDR3 DNA: TGCAGCGCGGGACACCAGAACACTGAAGCTTTCTTT
clone size: medium-sized; D gene: TRBD1; J gene: TRBJ1-2; V gene: TRBV6-5; CDR3 protein: CASSYSRTGGGYGYTF; CDR3 DNA: TGTGCCAGCAGTTACTCGAGGACAGGGGGAGGCTATGGCTACACCTTC
clone size: few; D gene: .; J gene: TRBJ2-1; V gene: TRBV4-1; CDR3 protein: CASSQDRLVVEQFF; CDR3 DNA: TGCGCCAGCAGCCAAGATAGACTAGTTGTTGAGCAGTTCTTC
clone size: few; D gene: TRBD2; J gene: TRBJ2-3; V gene: TRBV7-2; CDR3 protein: CASSPRTSGGATDTQYF; CDR3 DNA: TGTGCCAGCAGCCCGAGGACTAGCGGGGGGGCCACAGATACGCAGTATTTT
clone size: few; D gene: TRBD2; J gene: TRBJ2-1; V gene: TRBV28; CDR3 protein: CASIPGTSPWNEQFF; CDR3 DNA: TGTGCCAGCATTCCCGGGACTAGTCCTTGGAATGAGCAGTTCTTC
clone size: medium-sized; D gene: .; J gene: TRBJ2-1; V gene: TRBV20-1; CDR3 protein: CSAPSTSYEQFF; CDR3 DNA: TGCAGTGCCCCCTCTACGAGTTATGAGCAGTTCTTC
clone size: medium-sized; D gene: TRBD2; J gene: TRBJ2-5; V gene: TRBV4-2; CDR3 protein: CASSRLAVQETQYF; CDR3 DNA: TGTGCCAGCAGTCGACTAGCGGTTCAAGAGACCCAGTACTTC
clone size: .; D gene: TRBD1; J gene: TRBJ1-3; V gene: TRBV5-1; CDR3 protein: CASSPGQSSGNTIYF; CDR3 DNA: TGCGCCAGCAGCCCGGGACAGAGTTCTGGAAACACCATATATTTT
clone size: few; D gene: .; J gene: TRBJ2-7; V gene: TRBV5-1; CDR3 protein: CASRKPDSSYEQYF; CDR3 DNA: TGCGCCAGCAGGAAACCGGACAGCTCCTACGAGCAGTACTTC
clone size: .; D gene: TRBD2; J gene: TRBJ2-5; V gene: TRBV4-3; CDR3 protein: CASSQGLAGKWDVETQYF; CDR3 DNA: TGCGCCAGCAGCCAAGGACTAGCGGGAAAGTGGGATGTGGAGACCCAGTACTTC
clone size: medium-sized; D gene: .; J gene: TRBJ1-2; V gene: TRBV6-5; CDR3 protein: CASSYATGSYGYTF; CDR3 DNA: TGTGCCAGCAGTTACGCGACAGGTTCCTATGGCTACACCTTC
clone size: medium-sized; D gene: TRBD1; J gene: TRBJ2-1; V gene: TRBV4-3; CDR3 protein: CASSQDWGQGGNEQFF; CDR3 DNA: TGCGCCAGCAGCCAAGATTGGGGACAGGGTGGGAATGAGCAGTTCTTC
clone size: .; D gene: TRBD1; J gene: TRBJ2-1; V gene: TRBV7-6; CDR3 protein: CASSTRQGTEQFF; CDR3 DNA: TGTGCCAGCAGCACCAGACAGGGTACTGAGCAGTTCTTC
clone size: medium-sized; D gene: .; J gene: TRBJ2-5; V gene: TRBV12-3/TRBV12-4; CDR3 protein: CASSLQGDGIETQYF; CDR3 DNA: TGTGCCAGCAGTTTGCAAGGGGACGGCATAGAGACCCAGTACTTC
clone size: .; D gene: TRBD2; J gene: TRBJ2-3; V gene: TRBV6-5; CDR3 protein: CASVLGWRGDTDTQYF; CDR3 DNA: TGTGCCAGCGTCTTAGGGTGGCGGGGGGACACAGATACGCAGTATTTT
clone size: medium-sized; D gene: .; J gene: TRBJ2-7; V gene: TRBV20-1; CDR3 protein: CSAGLSYEQYF; CDR3 DNA: TGCAGTGCGGGCTTGTCCTACGAGCAGTACTTC
clone size: medium-sized; D gene: TRBD2; J gene: TRBJ2-5; V gene: TRBV20-1; CDR3 protein: CSAPSGGQETQYF; CDR3 DNA: TGCAGTGCTCCTAGCGGGGGTCAAGAGACCCAGTACTTC
clone size: .; D gene: .; J gene: TRBJ2-1; V gene: TRBV7-3; CDR3 protein: CASSLGRVSSYNEQFF; CDR3 DNA: TGTGCCAGCAGCTTAGGGCGGGTCTCCTCCTACAATGAGCAGTTCTTC
clone size: medium-sized; D gene: TRBD1; J gene: TRBJ1-3; V gene: TRBV19; CDR3 protein: CASKGGPGASGNTIYF; CDR3 DNA: TGTGCCAGTAAAGGGGGCCCGGGGGCTTCTGGAAACACCATATATTTT
clone size: .; D gene: .; J gene: TRBJ2-5; V gene: TRBV11-3; CDR3 protein: CASSLVGARETQYF; CDR3 DNA: TGTGCCAGCAGCTTAGTCGGGGCCCGGGAGACCCAGTACTTC
clone size: large; D gene: .; J gene: TRBJ2-2; V gene: TRBV19; CDR3 protein: CASSISRGSNGELFF; CDR3 DNA: TGTGCCAGTAGTATATCGCGGGGTTCGAACGGGGAGCTGTTTTTT
clone size: medium-sized; D gene: TRBD1; J gene: TRBJ2-3; V gene: TRBV13; CDR3 protein: CASSPPTGKGADTQYF; CDR3 DNA: TGTGCCAGCAGCCCCCCGACAGGGAAGGGGGCAGATACGCAGTATTTT
clone size: .; D gene: .; J gene: TRBJ2-1; V gene: TRBV4-3; CDR3 protein: CASSQDRGGGEQFF; CDR3 DNA: TGCGCCAGCAGCCAAGACAGGGGGGGGGGTGAGCAGTTCTTC
clone size: .; D gene: TRBD2; J gene: TRBJ2-7; V gene: TRBV6-5; CDR3 protein: CASSGLAGSSYEQYF; CDR3 DNA: TGTGCCAGCAGTGGACTAGCGGGGAGCTCCTACGAGCAGTACTTC
clone size: medium-sized; D gene: .; J gene: TRBJ1-2; V gene: TRBV19; CDR3 protein: CASSPTGLANYGYTF; CDR3 DNA: TGTGCCAGTAGTCCTACAGGGTTAGCTAACTATGGCTACACCTTC
clone size: medium-sized; D gene: TRBD1; J gene: TRBJ2-1; V gene: TRBV5-5; CDR3 protein: CASSTRDRPYNEQFF; CDR3 DNA: TGTGCCAGCAGCACCCGGGACAGACCCTACAATGAGCAGTTCTTC
clone size: .; D gene: .; J gene: TRBJ1-1; V gene: TRBV11-3; CDR3 protein: CASSFWEGEAFF; CDR3 DNA: TGTGCCAGCAGCTTCTGGGAAGGTGAAGCTTTCTTT
clone size: medium-sized; D gene: .; J gene: TRBJ1-4; V gene: TRBV10-3; CDR3 protein: CAISQDGPTNEKLFF; CDR3 DNA: TGTGCCATCAGCCAGGACGGGCCAACTAATGAAAAACTGTTTTTT
clone size: medium-sized; D gene: .; J gene: TRBJ1-2; V gene: TRBV7-2; CDR3 protein: CASSQDSGYTF; CDR3 DNA: TGTGCCAGCAGCCAAGACAGTGGCTACACCTTC
clone size: large; D gene: .; J gene: TRBJ2-7; V gene: TRBV19; CDR3 protein: CASSIQGGYEQYF; CDR3 DNA: TGTGCCAGTAGTATACAGGGAGGCTACGAGCAGTACTTC
clone size: medium-sized; D gene: .; J gene: TRBJ1-5; V gene: TRBV12-3/TRBV12-4; CDR3 protein: CASSYRDGSNQPQHF; CDR3 DNA: TGTGCCAGCAGTTACAGGGATGGGAGCAATCAGCCCCAGCATTTT
clone size: medium-sized; D gene: .; J gene: TRBJ1-1; V gene: TRBV11-3; CDR3 protein: CASSASSGRFVDTEAFF; CDR3 DNA: TGTGCCAGCTCCGCGTCATCAGGGAGATTCGTGGACACTGAAGCTTTCTTT
clone size: few; D gene: .; J gene: TRBJ2-3; V gene: TRBV11-3; CDR3 protein: CASSLTPGADTQYF; CDR3 DNA: TGTGCCAGCAGCTTAACCCCGGGGGCAGATACGCAGTATTTT
clone size: large; D gene: .; J gene: TRBJ1-5; V gene: TRBV19; CDR3 protein: CASKEQGAGYSNQPQHF; CDR3 DNA: TGTGCCAGTAAGGAACAGGGCGCGGGATATAGCAATCAGCCCCAGCATTTT
clone size: medium-sized; D gene: TRBD1; J gene: TRBJ1-6; V gene: TRBV20-1; CDR3 protein: CSARGAGTVVSPLHF; CDR3 DNA: TGCAGTGCTAGAGGAGCCGGGACAGTCGTTTCACCCCTCCACTTT
clone size: .; D gene: TRBD1; J gene: TRBJ1-2; V gene: TRBV6-5; CDR3 protein: CASSSGWTGGYTF; CDR3 DNA: TGTGCCAGCAGTAGCGGCTGGACAGGGGGCTACACCTTC
clone size: .; D gene: TRBD1; J gene: TRBJ1-1; V gene: TRBV5-1; CDR3 protein: CASSSNLGQGRTEAFF; CDR3 DNA: TGCGCCAGCAGCTCAAACCTTGGACAGGGGCGAACTGAAGCTTTCTTT